Detailed here is one T cell receptor (beta chain). Combining iRepertoire HTBI primers with Arm-PCR of CDR3 regions, the authors built TCR beta libraries. TCRdb re-derived calls from the multiplex PCR reads in MiXCR, one entry per CDR3 protein. This sample has roughly 500,000 distinct CDR3 sequences, with 13% found just once. The sample originates from a study of regulatory T cells in long-lasting Graves disease. The V gene's germline CDR1 is SNHLY and CDR2 FYNNEI. After removal of 3 bases from V and 2 bases from J, the junction contained 6 bases not matched to a gene. There are 15 residues in the CDR3. Time point here: newly diagnosed GD, antithyroid drugs for less than 3 months. TCR sequences were obtained from RNA taken from PBMCs. These records were also assigned to another study, of T cells in Graves' hyperthyroidism and ophthalmopathy.

The specimen comprised peripheral blood mononuclear cells (PBMCs), sampled at new diagnosis, from a patient treated with antithyroid drugs. J is TRBJ2-7 and V is TRBV2, with TRBD1 matching 8 bases. The TCR originated in a man aged 25 to 40 with Graves disease. CDR3 sequence: CASSEGDRITYEQYF. In nucleotides, the CDR3 is TGTGCCAGCAGTGAGGGGGACAGGATTACCTACGAGCAGTACTTC.